This T cell receptor beta chain comes out of a study of blood T cell repertoires in COVID-19. Study details: Samples taken during acute and convalescent COVID-19 were collected in the United States, Italy and Spain. T cells, B-cell-depleted T cells, or PBMCs supplied cDNA or gDNA.

Authors' methods: Using reference gene primer amplification, nucleated cell counts were estimated. Using immunoSEQ multiplex PCR, the repertoire was profiled, and TCRdb retains in-frame clones only, with some absent. The V and J calls and clone size come from that table; D and trimming were worked out from the DNA. The data show 77,000 or so clones, about 85% seen once. Germline CDR1 is SGHTA and CDR2 is FQGNSA. V was shortened by 5 bases and J by 10 bases, with 15 bases between the two germline ends. CDR3 length: 14 residues. This clone was counted only a few times. This sequence joins TRBV7-2 and TRBJ1-6, with a tentative D call TRBD1 (5 bases). Sequenced: peripheral blood. This TCR derives from a man aged 80 or over with acute or convalescent COVID-19. CDR3 protein: CASSLQAAESPLHF. The CDR3 nucleotides are TGTGCCAGCAGCCTACAGGCCGCAGAATCACCCCTCCACTTT. Full variable domain (rest looked up from reference TRBV7-2 and TRBJ1-6): GAGVSQSPSNKVTEKGKDVELRCDPISGHTALYWYRQSLGQGLEFLIYFQGNSAPDKSGLPSDRFSAERTGGSVSTLTIQRTQQEDSAVYLCASSLQAAESPLHFGNGTRLTVT.